Here is one T cell receptor beta chain with its context. This sample is drawn from a study of patients and donors after allogeneic stem cell transplantation. TCRdb ran MiXCR on the RT-PCR reads and lists one entry per CDR3 protein. The sample lists roughly 30,000 distinct CDR3 sequences, 6.8% occurring once. In germline, CDR1 is LGHNA, CDR2 YSLEER. The V segment lost 0 bases and the J segment 2 bases; nucleotides outside the gene matches: 12. The CDR3 sequence is 18 residues long. Sequenced sample: blood, either unsorted or a sorted T cell fraction (not recorded which). This chain links TRBV4-3 with TRBJ2-7; TRBD2 matches at 8 bases. The receptor comes from a human donor who was either an allogeneic HSCT recipient or a stem cell or donor lymphocyte infusion donor (not recorded which). It is not recorded whose cells these are; they may come from a transplant donor. The CDR3 protein is CASSQDVVSGGGPYEQYF. DNA of the CDR3: TGCGCCAGCAGCCAAGATGTGGTATCCGGCGGGGGGCCCTACGAGCAGTACTTC.